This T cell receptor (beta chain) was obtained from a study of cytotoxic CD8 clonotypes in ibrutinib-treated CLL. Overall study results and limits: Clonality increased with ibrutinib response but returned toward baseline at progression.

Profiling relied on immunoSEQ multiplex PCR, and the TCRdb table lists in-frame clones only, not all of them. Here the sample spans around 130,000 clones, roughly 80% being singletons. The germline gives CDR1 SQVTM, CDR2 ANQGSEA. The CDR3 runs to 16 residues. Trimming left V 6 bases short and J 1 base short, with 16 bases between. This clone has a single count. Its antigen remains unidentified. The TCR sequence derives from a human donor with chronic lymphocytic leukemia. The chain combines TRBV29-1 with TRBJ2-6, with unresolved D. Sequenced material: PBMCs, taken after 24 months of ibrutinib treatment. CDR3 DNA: TGCAGCGTACTCAGCTGGGTAGATTCTGGGGCCAACGTCCTGACTTTC. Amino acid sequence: CSVLSWVDSGANVLTF.